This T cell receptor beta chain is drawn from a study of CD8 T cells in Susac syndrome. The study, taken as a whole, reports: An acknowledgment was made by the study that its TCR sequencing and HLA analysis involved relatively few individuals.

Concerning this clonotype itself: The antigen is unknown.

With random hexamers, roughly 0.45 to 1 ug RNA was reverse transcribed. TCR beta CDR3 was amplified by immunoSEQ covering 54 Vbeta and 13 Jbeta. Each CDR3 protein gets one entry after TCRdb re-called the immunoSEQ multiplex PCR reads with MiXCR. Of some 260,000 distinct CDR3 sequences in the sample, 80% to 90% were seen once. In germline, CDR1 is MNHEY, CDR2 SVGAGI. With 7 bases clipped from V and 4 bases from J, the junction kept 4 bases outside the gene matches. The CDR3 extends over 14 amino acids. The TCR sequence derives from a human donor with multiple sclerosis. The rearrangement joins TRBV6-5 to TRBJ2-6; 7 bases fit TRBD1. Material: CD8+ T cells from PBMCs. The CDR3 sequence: CASTGGTGANVLTF. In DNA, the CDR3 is TGTGCCAGCACAGGGGGAACCGGGGCCAACGTCCTGACTTTC.